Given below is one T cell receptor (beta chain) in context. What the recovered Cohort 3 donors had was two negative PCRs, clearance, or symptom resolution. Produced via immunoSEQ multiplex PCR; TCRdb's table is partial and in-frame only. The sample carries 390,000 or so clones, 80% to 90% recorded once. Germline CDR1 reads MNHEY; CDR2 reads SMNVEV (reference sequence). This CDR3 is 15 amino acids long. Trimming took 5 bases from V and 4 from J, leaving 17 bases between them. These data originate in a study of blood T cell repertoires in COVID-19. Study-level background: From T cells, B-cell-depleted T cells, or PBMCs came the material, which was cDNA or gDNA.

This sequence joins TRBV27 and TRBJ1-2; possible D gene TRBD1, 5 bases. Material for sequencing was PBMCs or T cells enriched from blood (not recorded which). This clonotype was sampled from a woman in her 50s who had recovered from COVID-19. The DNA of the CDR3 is TGTGCCAGCAGTCCCGCCCGACAGATCCCCTATGGCTACACCTTC. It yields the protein CASSPARQIPYGYTF.